This T cell receptor (beta chain) emerged from a study of OX40 agonist ivuxolimab in advanced cancers. Study in general: Those enrolled were roughly 80% male, with a mean age of roughly 62 years and ages from roughly 20 to 85.

Trimming took off 5 bases at V and 4 bases at J, with 9 bases between the two ends. The CDR3 is made up of 13 amino acids. CDR1 and CDR2 (germline): MNHEY, SVGAGI. Only in-frame clones appear in the TCRdb table, and some are missing; sequencing was by immunoSEQ multiplex PCR. The sample has about 66,000 clones; approximately 81% are singletons. Exclusion of a patient followed from autoimmune disease history or systemic immunosuppression. The chain combines TRBV6-5 with TRBJ1-3; D perhaps matches TRBD1 (5 bases). The starting material was CD4+ or CD8+ T cells sorted from blood, obtained in a trial of the OX40 agonist ivuxolimab. The sequence derives from an adult with an advanced solid tumor such as melanoma, head and neck, liver or kidney cancer. The DNA of the CDR3 is TGTGCCAGCAGTCAGGGATACGGAAACACCATATATTTT. This sequence encodes CASSQGYGNTIYF.